The rows below give T cell receptor beta chains drawn from one sample of a study of cytomegalovirus exposure and HLA in healthy donors. Here immunoSEQ multiplex PCR was the method, and the copy in TCRdb shows in-frame clones only, minus some. The table includes over 100,000 clones, less than 85% detected once. The sequenced material came from PBMCs. The receptors shown here come from a woman younger than 30 in good health and CMV-seropositive. Both conserved end residues are part of each CDR3. Each record gives: D gene, V gene, J gene, clone size, CDR3 DNA, CDR3 protein. A D gene is named only where the DNA matches it firmly. Clone size is given for some rows only: seen once, a few or many times, or a class if the clone is expanded.

D gene: NA; V gene: TRBV9; J gene: TRBJ1-2; clone size: NA; CDR3 DNA: TGTGCCAGCAGCGAATCAACAGGTTCTAACTATGGCTACACCTTC; CDR3 protein: CASSESTGSNYGYTF
D gene: NA; V gene: TRBV5-4; J gene: TRBJ1-1; clone size: NA; CDR3 DNA: TGTGCCAGCAGCTTGGAACAGGGCATTTCAGCTTTCTTT; CDR3 protein: CASSLEQGISAFF
D gene: NA; V gene: TRBV14; J gene: TRBJ2-7; clone size: NA; CDR3 DNA: TGTGCCAGCAGCCACCTAACGGCGGGATCCTACGAGCAGTACTTC; CDR3 protein: CASSHLTAGSYEQYF
D gene: TRBD2; V gene: TRBV27; J gene: TRBJ2-5; clone size: once; CDR3 DNA: TGTGCCAGCAGTCGGACTAGCGGGAGGGCCGAAGAGACCCAGTACTTC; CDR3 protein: CASSRTSGRAEETQYF
D gene: NA; V gene: TRBV28; J gene: TRBJ1-3; clone size: once; CDR3 DNA: TGTGCCAGCACGATACAGGCCTACTCTGGAAACACCATATATTTT; CDR3 protein: CASTIQAYSGNTIYF
D gene: TRBD1; V gene: TRBV5-6; J gene: TRBJ1-5; clone size: NA; CDR3 DNA: TGTGCCAGCAGCTCCTACACACAGGGGGCGAAGCCCCAGCATTTT; CDR3 protein: CASSSYTQGAKPQHF
D gene: TRBD2; V gene: TRBV7-2; J gene: TRBJ2-1; clone size: few; CDR3 DNA: TGTGCCAGCAGCTTTTCTAGCGGGAGGGATGAGCAGTTCTTC; CDR3 protein: CASSFSSGRDEQFF
D gene: NA; V gene: TRBV6-1; J gene: TRBJ2-5; clone size: NA; CDR3 DNA: TGTGCCAGCAGACTAGTTGGTTCAGAGACCCAGTACTTC; CDR3 protein: CASRLVGSETQYF
D gene: NA; V gene: TRBV11-3; J gene: TRBJ2-2; clone size: NA; CDR3 DNA: TGTGCCAGCAGCTTAGAAACCTGGGCAGGGAACACCGGGGAGCTGTTTTTT; CDR3 protein: CASSLETWAGNTGELFF
D gene: NA; V gene: TRBV7-8; J gene: TRBJ2-5; clone size: NA; CDR3 DNA: TGTGCCAGCAGCCGCTTCGACGGGAGACAAGAGACCCAGTACTTC; CDR3 protein: CASSRFDGRQETQYF
D gene: TRBD2; V gene: TRBV13; J gene: TRBJ2-1; clone size: NA; CDR3 DNA: TGTGCCAGCAGCCACATGACTAGCGCGGAGTACAATGAGCAGTTCTTC; CDR3 protein: CASSHMTSAEYNEQFF
D gene: NA; V gene: TRBV2; J gene: TRBJ1-1; clone size: once; CDR3 DNA: TGTGCCAGCATGCCTCAGGGTATGGGCACTGAAGCTTTCTTT; CDR3 protein: CASMPQGMGTEAFF
D gene: NA; V gene: TRBV29-1; J gene: TRBJ1-1; clone size: NA; CDR3 DNA: TGCAGCGTTGACAGGGAGAACACTGAAGCTTTCTTT; CDR3 protein: CSVDRENTEAFF
D gene: NA; V gene: TRBV5-1; J gene: TRBJ2-1; clone size: NA; CDR3 DNA: TGCGCCAGCAGCTCACAGGAATTCTACAATGAGCAGTTCTTC; CDR3 protein: CASSSQEFYNEQFF
D gene: NA; V gene: TRBV6-5; J gene: TRBJ1-1; clone size: NA; CDR3 DNA: TGTGCCAGCAGTTCCCCTGACCGGGGGAGGAACACTGAAGCTTTCTTT; CDR3 protein: CASSSPDRGRNTEAFF
D gene: TRBD1; V gene: TRBV6-1; J gene: TRBJ2-3; clone size: NA; CDR3 DNA: TGTGCCAGCAGTGCTTCACAGGGGGTGATTGGCACAGATACGCAGTATTTT; CDR3 protein: CASSASQGVIGTDTQYF
D gene: NA; V gene: TRBV28; J gene: TRBJ2-7; clone size: NA; CDR3 DNA: TGTGCCAGCAGTTCCCTCTACGAGCAGTACTTC; CDR3 protein: CASSSLYEQYF
D gene: NA; V gene: TRBV2; J gene: TRBJ1-5; clone size: NA; CDR3 DNA: TGTGCCAGCAGTACACAGGAGAATCAGCCCCAGCATTTT; CDR3 protein: CASSTQENQPQHF
D gene: TRBD2; V gene: TRBV7-6; J gene: TRBJ2-1; clone size: NA; CDR3 DNA: TGTGCCAGCAGCTCGGGACTAGGTGTGGGCAATGAGCAGTTCTTC; CDR3 protein: CASSSGLGVGNEQFF
D gene: TRBD2; V gene: TRBV5-1; J gene: TRBJ2-1; clone size: NA; CDR3 DNA: TGCGCCAGCAGCCCCCTAGCGGGACGCTACAATGAGCAGTTCTTC; CDR3 protein: CASSPLAGRYNEQFF
D gene: TRBD2; V gene: TRBV5-1; J gene: TRBJ2-3; clone size: few; CDR3 DNA: TGCGCCAGCAGCCAGAACCAAGGACTAGCCGGCACAGATACGCAGTATTTT; CDR3 protein: CASSQNQGLAGTDTQYF
D gene: NA; V gene: TRBV27; J gene: TRBJ1-2; clone size: NA; CDR3 DNA: TGTGCCAGCAGTCCCTCCCAGGAGGCCTTCTATGGCTACACCTTC; CDR3 protein: CASSPSQEAFYGYTF
D gene: NA; V gene: TRBV30; J gene: TRBJ1-1; clone size: NA; CDR3 DNA: TGTGCCTGGAGTTTAACAGGGATGGAAGCTTTCTTT; CDR3 protein: CAWSLTGMEAFF
D gene: NA; V gene: TRBV4-2; J gene: TRBJ2-7; clone size: few; CDR3 DNA: TGTGCCAGCAGCCAAGACGCATCGGGAGTCCCCTACGAGCAGTACTTC; CDR3 protein: CASSQDASGVPYEQYF
D gene: NA; V gene: TRBV28; J gene: TRBJ2-2; clone size: NA; CDR3 DNA: TGTGCCAGCAGGACCGGGGTTAACACCGGGGAGCTGTTTTTT; CDR3 protein: CASRTGVNTGELFF
D gene: TRBD2; V gene: TRBV27; J gene: TRBJ2-7; clone size: NA; CDR3 DNA: TGTGCCAGCAGTTTTGGACTAGCGGACTACGAGCAGTACTTC; CDR3 protein: CASSFGLADYEQYF
D gene: TRBD1; V gene: TRBV15; J gene: TRBJ2-5; clone size: once; CDR3 DNA: TGTGCCACCAGCAGAGGGGTTCCGGGACAGACTCAAGAGACCCAGTACTTC; CDR3 protein: CATSRGVPGQTQETQYF
D gene: NA; V gene: TRBV5-4; J gene: TRBJ2-1; clone size: few; CDR3 DNA: TGTGCCAGCAGCTTGGGGGGGCACAACAATGAGCAGTTCTTC; CDR3 protein: CASSLGGHNNEQFF
D gene: NA; V gene: TRBV6-4; J gene: TRBJ2-1; clone size: NA; CDR3 DNA: TGTGCCAGCAGCCAGGACTCGATCTCCTACAATGAGCAGTTCTTC; CDR3 protein: CASSQDSISYNEQFF
D gene: TRBD2; V gene: TRBV5-1; J gene: TRBJ2-1; clone size: NA; CDR3 DNA: TGCGCCAGCAGCCTATCCGGGACTAGCGTTAAGCAGTTCTTC; CDR3 protein: CASSLSGTSVKQFF
D gene: TRBD2; V gene: TRBV5-1; J gene: TRBJ2-5; clone size: NA; CDR3 DNA: TGCGCCAGCAGTGGGGGAGGGCGCGAACAAGAGACCCAGTACTTC; CDR3 protein: CASSGGGREQETQYF
D gene: TRBD2; V gene: TRBV7-2; J gene: TRBJ2-7; clone size: NA; CDR3 DNA: TGTGCCAGCAGCTATAGCGGGAGGGCCGAGGAGCAGTACTTC; CDR3 protein: CASSYSGRAEEQYF
D gene: NA; V gene: TRBV10-1; J gene: TRBJ2-2; clone size: NA; CDR3 DNA: TGCGCCAGCAGTGGTCCTAGCGCCGGGGAGCTGTTTTTT; CDR3 protein: CASSGPSAGELFF
D gene: NA; V gene: TRBV14; J gene: TRBJ1-2; clone size: NA; CDR3 DNA: TGTGCCAGCAGCCAAGAACAGGGAGTACGAGGCTACACCTTC; CDR3 protein: CASSQEQGVRGYTF
D gene: NA; V gene: TRBV18; J gene: TRBJ2-7; clone size: NA; CDR3 DNA: TGTGCCAGCTCATCACCCTCCACAGGCAACTACGAGCAGTACTTC; CDR3 protein: CASSSPSTGNYEQYF
D gene: TRBD1; V gene: TRBV5-1; J gene: TRBJ1-1; clone size: NA; CDR3 DNA: TGCGCCAGCAGCCTCGGACAGGGGGGTGAAGCTTTCTTT; CDR3 protein: CASSLGQGGEAFF
D gene: NA; V gene: TRBV6-1; J gene: TRBJ1-3; clone size: NA; CDR3 DNA: TGTGCCAGCATGTCCGGGACATCAGGAAACACCATATATTTT; CDR3 protein: CASMSGTSGNTIYF
D gene: TRBD2; V gene: TRBV28; J gene: TRBJ2-5; clone size: NA; CDR3 DNA: TGTGCCAGCAGTTTAGGCCGGGGGGTAGCTCGCGGCCAAGAGACCCAGTACTTC; CDR3 protein: CASSLGRGVARGQETQYF
D gene: TRBD2; V gene: TRBV5-1; J gene: TRBJ2-3; clone size: once; CDR3 DNA: TGCGCCAGCAGCAGCCCTACTTCCCTCAGCGGGATAGCTAGCACAGATACGCAGTATTTT; CDR3 protein: CASSSPTSLSGIASTDTQYF
D gene: NA; V gene: TRBV13; J gene: TRBJ2-1; clone size: NA; CDR3 DNA: TGTGCCAGCAGCCCGCCTGAGGTTCGCAATGAGCAGTTCTTC; CDR3 protein: CASSPPEVRNEQFF
D gene: NA; V gene: TRBV27; J gene: TRBJ2-5; clone size: NA; CDR3 DNA: TGTGCCAGCCGCGGGGTTCGGGCAACCCAGTACTTC; CDR3 protein: CASRGVRATQYF
D gene: TRBD1; V gene: TRBV7-9; J gene: TRBJ2-5; clone size: NA; CDR3 DNA: TGTGCCAGCAGCCCGGGACAGTACGAAGAGACCCAGTACTTC; CDR3 protein: CASSPGQYEETQYF
D gene: NA; V gene: TRBV28; J gene: TRBJ1-2; clone size: NA; CDR3 DNA: TGTGCCAGCACTCAGGGTTCTGGCTACACCTTC; CDR3 protein: CASTQGSGYTF
D gene: NA; V gene: TRBV19; J gene: TRBJ2-1; clone size: few; CDR3 DNA: TGTGCCAGTACCAGTGTCATAAATGAGCAGTTCTTC; CDR3 protein: CASTSVINEQFF
D gene: TRBD2; V gene: TRBV7-6; J gene: TRBJ2-7; clone size: NA; CDR3 DNA: TGTGCCAGCAGCTTAGAGAGCGGGGCCGTAAGGAACTTC; CDR3 protein: CASSLESGAVRNF
D gene: NA; V gene: TRBV5-1; J gene: TRBJ2-1; clone size: NA; CDR3 DNA: TGCGCCAGTATGGGCCCCCAGGGCAATGAGCAGTTCTTC; CDR3 protein: CASMGPQGNEQFF
D gene: TRBD2; V gene: TRBV27; J gene: TRBJ2-1; clone size: NA; CDR3 DNA: TGTGCCGTCGGACTAGCGGGAGTCTATGAGCAGTTCTTC; CDR3 protein: CAVGLAGVYEQFF
D gene: NA; V gene: TRBV27; J gene: TRBJ1-5; clone size: once; CDR3 DNA: TGTGCCAGCAGTTTATCGTACGGGGGAAATCAGCCCCAGCATTTT; CDR3 protein: CASSLSYGGNQPQHF
D gene: NA; V gene: TRBV28; J gene: TRBJ1-4; clone size: NA; CDR3 DNA: TGTGCCAGCAGTCGGGGAGGGTATGGTGAAAAACTGTTTTTT; CDR3 protein: CASSRGGYGEKLFF
D gene: TRBD2; V gene: TRBV30; J gene: TRBJ2-4; clone size: NA; CDR3 DNA: TGTGCCTGGAGCCCAGGTATAGCGGGAAGGCAGTACTTC; CDR3 protein: CAWSPGIAGRQYF
D gene: TRBD2; V gene: TRBV7-8; J gene: TRBJ2-5; clone size: NA; CDR3 DNA: TGTGCCAGCAGCCCCCTGTCTAGCGGGAATCTAGAGACCCAGTACTTC; CDR3 protein: CASSPLSSGNLETQYF
D gene: NA; V gene: TRBV7-3; J gene: TRBJ2-7; clone size: NA; CDR3 DNA: TGTGCCAGCAGCTTAATGGGGGCAGGGGACGAGCAGTACTTC; CDR3 protein: CASSLMGAGDEQYF
D gene: NA; V gene: TRBV9; J gene: TRBJ2-7; clone size: few; CDR3 DNA: TGTGCCAGCAGCGACAGGAGGGACGGAGGATACGAGCAGTACTTC; CDR3 protein: CASSDRRDGGYEQYF
D gene: TRBD2; V gene: TRBV27; J gene: TRBJ2-7; clone size: NA; CDR3 DNA: TGTGCCAGCAGTCCCCGCGGGACTAGCGAGCAGTACTTC; CDR3 protein: CASSPRGTSEQYF
D gene: NA; V gene: TRBV7-3; J gene: TRBJ2-1; clone size: NA; CDR3 DNA: TGTGCCAGCAGCTTAGGTATGGCGGGAAGACAGTTCTTC; CDR3 protein: CASSLGMAGRQFF
D gene: NA; V gene: TRBV19; J gene: TRBJ2-7; clone size: few; CDR3 DNA: TGTGCCACCCAACCGGGACAAAGCTACGAGCAGTACTTC; CDR3 protein: CATQPGQSYEQYF
D gene: TRBD2; V gene: TRBV28; J gene: TRBJ2-7; clone size: NA; CDR3 DNA: TGTGCCAGCAGTTTGGGGGAGGGTATCGAGCAGTACTTC; CDR3 protein: CASSLGEGIEQYF
D gene: NA; V gene: TRBV6-1; J gene: TRBJ2-7; clone size: NA; CDR3 DNA: TGTGCCAGCAAGTCCTCCGGCTGGGGCTTAAGGGAGCAGTACTTC; CDR3 protein: CASKSSGWGLREQYF
D gene: TRBD2; V gene: TRBV2; J gene: TRBJ2-3; clone size: NA; CDR3 DNA: TGTGCCAGCAGCCTAGCGGGAATCCCCACAGATACGCAGTATTTT; CDR3 protein: CASSLAGIPTDTQYF